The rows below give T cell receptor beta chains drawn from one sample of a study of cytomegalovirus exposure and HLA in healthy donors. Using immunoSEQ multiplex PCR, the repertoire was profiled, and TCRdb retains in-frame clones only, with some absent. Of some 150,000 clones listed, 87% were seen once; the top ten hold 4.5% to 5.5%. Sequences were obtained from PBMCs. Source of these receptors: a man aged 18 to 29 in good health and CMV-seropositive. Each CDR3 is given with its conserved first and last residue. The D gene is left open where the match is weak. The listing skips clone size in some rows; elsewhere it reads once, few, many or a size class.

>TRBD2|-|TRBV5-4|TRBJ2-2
CASSIGTSGGYGELFF
TGTGCCAGCAGCATCGGGACTAGCGGGGGGTACGGGGAGCTGTTTTTT
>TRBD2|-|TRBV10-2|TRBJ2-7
CASSVGLAGSYEQYF
TGCGCCAGCAGTGTAGGACTAGCGGGGTCCTACGAGCAGTACTTC
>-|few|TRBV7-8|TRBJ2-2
CASSLSGVPNTGELFF
TGTGCCAGCAGCTTATCAGGGGTTCCGAACACCGGGGAGCTGTTTTTT
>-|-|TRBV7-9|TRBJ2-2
CATQSGPGDTGELFF
TGTGCCACCCAGTCGGGGCCGGGGGACACCGGGGAGCTGTTTTTT
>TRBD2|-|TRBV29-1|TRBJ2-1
CSVAAGEAEQFF
TGCAGCGTTGCAGCGGGAGAGGCTGAGCAGTTCTTC
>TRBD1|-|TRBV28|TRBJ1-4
CASRAGQGGEKLFF
TGTGCCAGCAGGGCGGGACAGGGAGGTGAAAAACTGTTTTTT
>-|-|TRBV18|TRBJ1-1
CASSPMGPNTEAFF
TGTGCCAGCTCCCCCATGGGGCCGAACACTGAAGCTTTCTTT
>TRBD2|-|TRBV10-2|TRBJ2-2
CASIEGSGIRGGELFF
TGCGCCAGCATTGAGGGTAGCGGGATACGAGGCGGGGAGCTGTTTTTT
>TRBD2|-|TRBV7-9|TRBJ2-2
CASSSGLAGITGELFF
TGTGCCAGCAGCTCGGGACTAGCGGGGATCACCGGGGAGCTGTTTTTT
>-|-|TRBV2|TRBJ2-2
CASSAVSSAVTGELFF
TGTGCCAGCAGTGCCGTATCCTCGGCGGTCACCGGGGAGCTGTTTTTT
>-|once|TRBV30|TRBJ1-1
CASDRNFEAFF
TGTGCCAGCGACAGGAACTTTGAAGCTTTCTTT
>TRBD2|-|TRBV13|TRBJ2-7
CASSRRTSGGRQQYF
TGTGCCAGCAGCCGCCGGACTAGCGGGGGGCGGCAGCAGTACTTC
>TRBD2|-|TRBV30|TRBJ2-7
CAWSVLLAAYEQYF
TGTGCCTGGAGTGTACTACTAGCGGCCTACGAGCAGTACTTC
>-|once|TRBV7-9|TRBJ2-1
CASTGSTILSYNEQFF
TGTGCCAGCACGGGGTCGACTATTTTATCCTACAATGAGCAGTTCTTC
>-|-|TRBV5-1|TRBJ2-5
CASSRDFETQYF
TGCGCCAGCAGCCGGGACTTTGAGACCCAGTACTTC
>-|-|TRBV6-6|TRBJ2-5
CASRGEQYQETQYF
TGTGCCAGCAGGGGAGAGCAGTACCAAGAGACCCAGTACTTC
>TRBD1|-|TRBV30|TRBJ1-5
CAWSTAGGLLNSNQPQHF
TGTGCCTGGAGTACCGCAGGGGGCCTTCTTAATAGCAATCAGCCCCAGCATTTT
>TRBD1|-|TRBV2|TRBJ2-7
CATGTGGHEQYF
TGTGCCACCGGGACAGGGGGCCACGAGCAGTACTTC
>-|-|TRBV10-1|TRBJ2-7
CASSVGLYYEQYF
TGCGCCAGCAGTGTGGGACTGTACTACGAGCAGTACTTC
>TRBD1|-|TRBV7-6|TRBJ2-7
CASSLATGDEQYF
TGTGCCAGCAGCTTAGCGACAGGGGACGAGCAGTACTTC
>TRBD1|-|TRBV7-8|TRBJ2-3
CASSFITGERPDTQYF
TGTGCCAGCAGCTTTATTACAGGGGAGAGGCCAGATACGCAGTATTTT
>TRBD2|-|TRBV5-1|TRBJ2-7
CASSPGGDEQYF
TGCGCCAGCAGTCCCGGGGGGGACGAGCAGTACTTC
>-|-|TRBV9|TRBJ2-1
CASSLGGTGNEQFF
TGTGCCAGCAGCCTAGGAGGGACTGGAAATGAGCAGTTCTTC
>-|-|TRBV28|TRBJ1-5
CASSSPRTVSNQPQHF
TGTGCCAGCAGTTCTCCTCGGACAGTTAGCAATCAGCCCCAGCATTTT
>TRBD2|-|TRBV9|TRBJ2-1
CASTSTLAGGNEQFF
TGTGCCAGCACTTCTACGCTAGCGGGAGGGAATGAGCAGTTCTTC
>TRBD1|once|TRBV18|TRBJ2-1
CASSHRDRGEQFF
TGTGCCAGCTCACACCGGGACAGGGGTGAGCAGTTCTTC
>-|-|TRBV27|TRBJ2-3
CASKPAGTQYF
TGTGCCAGCAAGCCGGCGGGTACGCAGTATTTT
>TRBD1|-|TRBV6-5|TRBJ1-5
CASSLTGEGGQPQHF
TGTGCCAGCAGCCTGACAGGGGAGGGAGGACAGCCCCAGCATTTT
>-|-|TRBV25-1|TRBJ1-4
CASRADLGKLFF
TGTGCCAGCAGGGCCGACTTGGGAAAACTGTTTTTT
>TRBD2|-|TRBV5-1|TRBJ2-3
CASSVLAGRQDTQYF
TGCGCCAGCAGCGTACTAGCGGGGAGGCAAGATACGCAGTATTTT
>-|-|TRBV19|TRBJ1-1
CASSMQGGSEAFF
TGTGCCAGTAGTATGCAGGGTGGATCTGAAGCTTTCTTT
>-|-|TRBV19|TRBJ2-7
CASSGGGYEQYF
TGTGCCAGTAGCGGAGGAGGCTACGAGCAGTACTTC
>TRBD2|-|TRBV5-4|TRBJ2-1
CASSPRGSSYNEQFF
TGTGCCAGCAGCCCGCGCGGGAGCTCCTACAATGAGCAGTTCTTC
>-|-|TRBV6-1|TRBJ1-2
CASSDFEGSSTF
TGTGCCAGCAGTGATTTTGAGGGTTCGTCCACCTTC
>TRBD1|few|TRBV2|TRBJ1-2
CASSAFRDRADNYGYTF
TGTGCCAGCTCCGCTTTCCGGGACAGGGCCGATAACTATGGCTACACCTTC
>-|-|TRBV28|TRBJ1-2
CASSFGQLYGYTF
TGTGCCAGCAGTTTCGGACAACTCTATGGCTACACCTTC
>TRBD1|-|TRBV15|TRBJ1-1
CATSRSTGGAWDTEAFF
TGTGCCACCAGCAGATCTACAGGGGGCGCCTGGGACACTGAAGCTTTCTTT
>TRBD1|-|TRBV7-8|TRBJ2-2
CASSLPNRGTGELFF
TGTGCCAGCAGCCTTCCAAACAGGGGCACCGGGGAGCTGTTTTTT
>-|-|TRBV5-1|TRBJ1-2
CASSLRGGANYGYTF
TGCGCCAGCAGCTTGCGTGGGGGGGCGAACTATGGCTACACCTTC
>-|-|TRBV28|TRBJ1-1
CASIPRKTNTEAFF
TGTGCCAGCATCCCGCGGAAAACCAACACTGAAGCTTTCTTT
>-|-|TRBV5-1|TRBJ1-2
CASSPNPSTANYGYTF
TGCGCCAGCAGCCCCAACCCTTCGACAGCTAACTATGGCTACACCTTC
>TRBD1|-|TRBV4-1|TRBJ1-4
CASSHHGRGPEKLFF
TGCGCCAGCAGCCACCACGGGAGGGGGCCTGAAAAACTGTTTTTT
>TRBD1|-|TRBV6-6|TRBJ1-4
CASSYVRGSGEKLFF
TGTGCCAGCAGTTACGTCAGGGGGTCAGGTGAAAAACTGTTTTTT